Detailed here is one T cell receptor beta chain. This record comes from a study of a mutant IDH1 vaccine in newly diagnosed glioma. Study context: The treated population exhibited a male proportion of around 62%, a female proportion of 37.5%, and a mean age of 40.4 years.

The sample's time point: baseline, week 1 (first vaccination visit). Documented treatment: pre-vaccination baseline after standard-of-care therapy. Clones were read by immunoSEQ multiplex PCR, and TCRdb kept only the in-frame ones, dropping some. This table has approximately 54,000 clones, more than 80% appearing once. Trimming shortened V by 0 bases and J by 4 bases, and 16 bases separated the two germline ends. The germline V gene encodes CDR1 SGDLS and CDR2 YYNGEE. CDR3 length equals 16 residues. The J gene is TRBJ1-1, the V gene TRBV9; D call uncertain. The sample was PBMCs, taken from a glioma patient treated with radiotherapy, temozolomide or both. The TCR comes from a man younger than 30 with glioma. This CDR3 reads CASSVGRHRRGTEAFF. The CDR3 bases are TGTGCCAGCAGCGTAGGAAGACACCGGCGGGGCACTGAAGCTTTCTTT.